The 9 T cell receptor beta chains below come from one sample, sequenced in a study of T cell repertoires in cytomegalovirus infection. A single record per CDR3 protein comes from TCRdb applying MiXCR to the reads. The sample lists approximately 220,000 distinct CDR3 sequences; around two fifths were seen once. The antigens these receptors bind are not known. Source: CD8+ T cells from cultured PBMCs, taken from culture after CMV antigen stimulation. The receptor source for this set is a human donor in good health (CMV status not recorded). Some clones in this sample may be carry-over from other donors' samples.

This rearrangement joins TRBV24-1 to TRBJ2-3; 7 nucleotides line up with TRBD2. The V segment lost 6 bases and the J segment 6 bases; nucleotides outside the gene matches: 2. From germline, CDR1 is KGHDR and CDR2 SFDVKD. CDR3 length: 12 residues. The CDR3 sequence: CATSYSGDTQYF. CDR3 coding DNA: TGTGCCACCAGTTATAGCGGGGATACGCAGTATTTT.

This clonotype occurred a few times. The CDR3 nucleotides read TGTGCCAGCAGCCCGGGAGGTGCAGATACGCAGTATTTT. This encodes CASSPGGADTQYF. This chain joins TRBV11-2 and TRBJ2-3; 7 nucleotides agree with TRBD2. V dropped 5 bases and J dropped 4; count of bases not matched to a gene: 3. Germline CDR1 reads SGHAT; CDR2 reads FQNNGV. CDR3 length: 13 residues. Full variable domain (outside the CDR3, taken from reference TRBV11-2 and TRBJ2-3): EAGVAQSPRYKIIEKRQSVAFWCNPISGHATLYWYQQILGQGPKLLIQFQNNGVVDDSQLPKDRFSAERLKGVDSTLKIQPAKLEDSAVYLCASSPGGADTQYFGPGTRLTVL.

The chain uses TRBV6-5 and TRBJ1-2; no clear D. CDR1 MNHEY and CDR2 SVGAGI come from the germline V gene. The CDR3 has 15 residues. The V end lost 2 bases, the J end lost 4 bases, and 14 bases lay between the germline ends. CDR3 coding DNA: TGTGCCAGCAGTTACACCTATAATAAAACCTATGGCTACACCTTC. Translated: CASSYTYNKTYGYTF.

The chain joins TRBV12-3 or TRBV12-4 to TRBJ2-7; D possibly corresponds to TRBD1 (6 bases). V dropped 7 bases and J dropped 5 bases, with 15 bases sitting between them. The CDR3 loop spans 13 amino acids. CDR3 region: CASMSQGIDEQYF. The DNA of the CDR3 is TGTGCCAGCATGTCACAGGGTATCGACGAGCAGTACTTC.

The gene calls are TRBV7-2 and TRBJ1-5; 11 nucleotides agree with TRBD1. CDR1 SGHTA and CDR2 FQGNSA come from the germline V gene. V was pared by 4 bases and J by 0 bases, with 8 bases of the junction left unmatched. This CDR3 comprises 18 residues. CDR3 sequence: CASSWRDRGFNSNQPQHF. The DNA for the CDR3 is TGTGCCAGCAGCTGGCGGGACAGGGGGTTCAATAGCAATCAGCCCCAGCATTTT.

This clonotype was seen more than once but under ten times. The V call is TRBV6-6, the J call TRBJ2-1; perhaps TRBD1 as D (7 bases). Germline CDR1 and CDR2: MNHNY and SVGAGI (reference sequence). The CDR3 has 17 residues. V was shortened by 6 bases and J by 9 bases, with 27 bases between the two germline ends. The CDR3 reads CASRGGRQGWRQSEQFF. The CDR3 bases are TGTGCCAGCAGGGGGGGCCGACAGGGCTGGCGACAATCTGAGCAGTTCTTC.

The rearrangement links TRBV6-5 to TRBJ2-3; 7 bases agree with TRBD1. Trimming took 6 bases from V and 4 from J; bases not matched to a gene: 13. CDR3 length: 16 amino acids. CDR1 is MNHEY and CDR2 is SVGAGI in the germline V gene. The CDR3 is CASSYGTNRGADTQYF. The DNA of the CDR3 is TGTGCCAGCAGCTACGGGACAAACAGGGGCGCAGATACGCAGTATTTT.

This clonotype was observed once. This chain connects TRBV7-8 to TRBJ2-7; TRBD2 matches 8 bases. CDR3 length equals 17 residues. V gave up 5 bases and J gave up 0 bases; unmatched junction bases: 12. Germline V gene data show CDR1 as SGHVS and CDR2 as FQNEAQ. The CDR3 DNA reads as TGTGCCAGCAGCCCTTCGACTAGCGAGAAATCCTCCTACGAGCAGTACTTC. Its protein is CASSPSTSEKSSYEQYF.

The sample holds a few counts of this clonotype. The chain links TRBV28 to TRBJ2-4; TRBD2 matches 8 bases. Germline V gene lookup returns CDR1 MDHEN and CDR2 SYDVKM. This CDR3 contains 16 residues. With V trimmed by 6 bases and J by 8 bases, 15 bases remained unmatched. CDR3: CASRPAPLAEEDIQYF. CDR3 in DNA: TGTGCCAGCAGACCCGCCCCACTAGCGGAAGAGGACATTCAGTACTTC. The whole variable domain, filled in from reference TRBV28 and TRBJ2-4, reads DVKVTQSSRYLVKRTGEKVFLECVQDMDHENMFWYRQDPGLGLRLIYFSYDVKMKEKGDIPEGYSVSREKKERFSLILESASTNQTSMYLCASRPAPLAEEDIQYFGAGTRLSVL.